These 22 T cell receptor beta chains share one sample of origin, sequenced in a study of cytotoxic CD8 clonotypes in ibrutinib-treated CLL. Produced via immunoSEQ multiplex PCR; TCRdb's table is partial and in-frame only. The sample lists roughly 250,000 clones; about three quarters were seen once. Specimen: PBMCs, collected after 24 months of ibrutinib treatment. These receptors were obtained from a human donor with chronic lymphocytic leukemia.

The V gene is TRBV9, the J gene TRBJ2-1; no clear D. V shed 4 bases and J shed 1 base, with 12 bases lying between them. The CDR3 consists of 15 residues. Germline values: CDR1 SGDLS, CDR2 YYNGEE. In DNA form, the CDR3 reads TGTGCCAGCAGCCCCATTGCGGAATCCTACAATGAGCAGTTCTTC. As protein: CASSPIAESYNEQFF.

V is TRBV9 and J is TRBJ2-7; D tentatively fits TRBD1 or TRBD2 (6 bases each). Trimming stripped 0 bases from V and 1 base from J, with 11 bases between. Per germline, CDR1 SGDLS and CDR2 YYNGEE. The CDR3 has 15 residues. The chain's CDR3 is CASSVATGTSYEQYF. CDR3 DNA: TGTGCCAGCAGCGTAGCTACAGGGACTTCCTACGAGCAGTACTTC.

This chain links TRBV11-2 with TRBJ2-3, with a tentative D call TRBD2 (6 bases). The V end lost 8 bases, the J end lost 0 bases, and 21 bases lay between the germline ends. Germline-derived CDR1 and CDR2 are SGHAT and FQNNGV. CDR3 length: 17 amino acids. In DNA, the CDR3 is TGTGCCAGCCGAGCTTACCCGGAGGGGTCTAGCACAGATACGCAGTATTTT. Its protein is CASRAYPEGSSTDTQYF.

The V call is TRBV4-3, the J call TRBJ2-2; the D is unclear. The CDR3 runs to 12 residues. The germline V gene has CDR1 LGHNA and CDR2 YSLEER. The germline V and J ends were trimmed by 0 bases and 8 bases, with 4 bases remaining between them. This CDR3 is CASSQELGELFF. Written as DNA, the CDR3 is TGCGCCAGCAGCCAAGAATTGGGGGAGCTGTTTTTT.

The chain has TRBV30 and TRBJ2-7; D is uncertain. The CDR3 contains 14 residues. The germline V gene encodes CDR1 GTSNPN and CDR2 SVGIG (reference sequence). Trimming removed 6 bases at V and 3 bases at J, with 18 bases between. The CDR3 loop reads CACKVSVPYYEQYF. The CDR3 nucleotides are TGTGCCTGCAAGGTCTCGGTTCCTTACTACGAGCAGTACTTC.

CDR3 amino acids: CASSLGQVTGAEQYF. The CDR3 bases are TGTGCCAGCAGCTTGGGTCAGGTCACCGGGGCCGAGCAGTACTTC. V usage is TRBV5-6 and J usage is TRBJ2-7; the D call may be TRBD1 or TRBD2 (5 bases each). V was cut by 0 bases and J by 6 bases, with 16 bases left in between. This CDR3 region has 15 residues. Germline values: CDR1 SGHDT, CDR2 YYEEEE.

The chain carries TRBV27 and TRBJ1-5, with a possible D match to TRBD1 (5 bases). The V end was cut by 8 bases, the J end by 5 bases, with 16 bases between. Germline CDR1 reads MNHEY; CDR2 reads SMNVEV (reference sequence). This CDR3 spans 14 amino acids. The CDR3 loop is CASGGSGGYQPQHF. In DNA form, the CDR3 reads TGTGCCAGCGGAGGGAGTGGGGGGTATCAGCCCCAGCATTTT.

The chain couples TRBV15 to TRBJ2-1, with 11 bases fitting TRBD2. This CDR3 has 15 amino acids. J was trimmed by 2 bases and V by 5 bases; bases with no gene match: 2. Germline CDR1 is LNHNV and CDR2 is YYDKDF (reference sequence). CDR3 in DNA: TGTGCCACCAGCCAGACTAGCGGGGCCTACAATGAGCAGTTCTTC. Amino acids: CATSQTSGAYNEQFF. The whole variable domain, filled in from reference TRBV15 and TRBJ2-1, reads DAMVIQNPRYQVTQFGKPVTLSCSQTLNHNVMYWYQQKSSQAPKLLFHYYDKDFNNEADTPDNFQSRRPNTSFCFLDIRSPGLGDTAMYLCATSQTSGAYNEQFFGPGTRLTVL.

The rearrangement links TRBV29-1 to TRBJ2-1; 8 bases map to TRBD2. From germline, CDR1 is SQVTM and CDR2 ANQGSEA. The V segment lost 6 bases and the J segment 2 bases; nucleotides outside the gene matches: 15. CDR3 length: 17 residues. CDR3 bases: TGCAGCGTATGCTGTGAGAGCGGGAGACCCCCCTACAATGAGCAGTTCTTC. Translation gives CSVCCESGRPPYNEQFF.

This clone was observed a few times. V usage is TRBV6-1 and J usage is TRBJ1-2; the D is unclear. The germline V gene encodes CDR1 MNHNS and CDR2 SASEGT. CDR3 size: 12 residues. V gave up 4 bases and J gave up 4 bases, with 7 bases separating them. In nucleotides, the CDR3 is TGTGCCAGCAGTGGATACACCTATGGCTACACCTTC. Translated, it gives CASSGYTYGYTF.

This clone was seen only once. V and J are TRBV29-1 and TRBJ2-1; D is undetermined. Looked up from germline, CDR1 is SQVTM and CDR2 is ANQGSEA. The CDR3 covers 13 residues. Trimming shortened V by 7 bases and J by 0 bases, and 10 bases separated the two germline ends. CDR3 nucleotides: TGCAGCGGAGAAGATGTCTCCTACAATGAGCAGTTCTTC. Its protein is CSGEDVSYNEQFF.

V is TRBV7-2 and J is TRBJ1-4, with 7 bases identical to TRBD1. The CDR3 is 13 residues long. The junction had 3 bases not matched to a gene; V was cut back by 4 bases and J by 7 bases. The V gene's germline CDR1 is SGHTA and CDR2 FQGNSA. CDR3 nucleotides: TGTGCCAGCAGCTGGGGACAGTTTGAAAAACTGTTTTTT. Its translation is CASSWGQFEKLFF.

The chain combines TRBV11-3 with TRBJ2-1; 7 bases fit TRBD2. V lost 1 base, J lost 5 bases, and 5 bases stayed unmatched. The CDR3 has 15 amino acids. Germline values: CDR1 SGHNT, CDR2 YENEEA. CDR3 nucleotide sequence: TGTGCCAGCAGCTTAGGTACTAGCGAACACAATGAGCAGTTCTTC. Translation gives CASSLGTSEHNEQFF. Full variable domain (remainder filled in from reference TRBV11-3 and TRBJ2-1): EAGVVQSPRYKIIEKKQPVAFWCNPISGHNTLYWYLQNLGQGPELLIRYENEEAVDDSQLPKDRFSAERLKGVDSTLKIQPAELGDSAVYLCASSLGTSEHNEQFFGPGTRLTVL.

The chain combines TRBV20-1 with TRBJ2-2, with D uncertain. V was pared by 6 bases and J by 5 bases, with 7 bases between. CDR3 length: 11 residues. CDR1 and CDR2 from the germline V gene are DFQATT and SNEGSKA (reference sequence). CDR3 residues: CSAVRTGELFF. The CDR3 DNA sequence: TGCAGTGCCGTACGAACCGGGGAGCTGTTTTTT.

J is TRBJ2-7 and V is TRBV9; tentative D call: TRBD1 (6 bases). Deletions cut 4 bases from V and 3 bases from J, with 14 bases between. In germline, CDR1 is SGDLS, CDR2 YYNGEE. CDR3 length: 14 residues. CDR3 in amino acids: CASSPRKGDYEQYF. In DNA, the CDR3 is TGTGCCAGCAGCCCCCGGAAGGGGGACTACGAGCAGTACTTC.

This chain links TRBV27 with TRBJ1-5; D gene ambiguous. Germline CDR1 reads MNHEY; CDR2 reads SMNVEV (reference sequence). Trimming removed 0 bases at V and 3 bases at J, with 15 bases between. This CDR3 has 17 amino acids. This CDR3 is CASSLSGSAGLNQPQHF. CDR3 DNA sequence: TGTGCCAGCAGTTTATCGGGGTCGGCAGGCCTCAATCAGCCCCAGCATTTT.

This chain links TRBV5-1 with TRBJ2-5, with TRBD2 matching over 8 bases. The DNA end is a closer match to TRBJ2-7, so the J assignment may be wrong. This CDR3 has 14 residues. In germline, CDR1 is SGHRS, CDR2 YFSETQ. CDR3 sequence: CASRPGLDYYEQYF. DNA for the CDR3: TGCGCCAGCCGGCCGGGACTAGATTACTACGAGCAGTACTTC.

V gene TRBV5-6 combines with J gene TRBJ2-7; D ambiguous. The length of the CDR3 is 14 residues. Trimming removed 0 bases at V and 0 bases at J, with 7 bases between. CDR1 is SGHDT and CDR2 is YYEEEE in the germline V gene. The CDR3 coding sequence is TGTGCCAGCAGCTTGGACCAATACTCCTACGAGCAGTACTTC. Translation: CASSLDQYSYEQYF.

Ten or more counts support this clone. The chain employs TRBV29-1 and TRBJ1-5, with D uncertain. Trimming shortened V by 6 bases and J by 11 bases, and 11 bases separated the two germline ends. CDR3 length: 10 residues. Germline lookup yields CDR1 SQVTM and CDR2 ANQGSEA. The chain's CDR3 is CSVGLSAQHF. CDR3 DNA sequence: TGCAGCGTCGGACTGTCAGCCCAGCATTTT.

The chain links TRBV2 to TRBJ2-7, with D unresolved. Germline-derived CDR1 and CDR2 are SNHLY and FYNNEI. V lost 0 bases and J lost 9, with 3 bases in between. The CDR3 is 10 residues long. The CDR3 coding sequence is TGTGCCAGCAGTGAAGCGGCGCAGTACTTC. Translation gives CASSEAAQYF.

V gene TRBV7-2 combines with J gene TRBJ2-7, with TRBD2 matching over 11 bases. V lost 2 bases and J lost 7; bases outside the gene matches: 7. Germline CDR1 reads SGHTA; CDR2 reads FQGNSA. The CDR3 runs to 15 residues. The CDR3 loop is CASSLSGTSGLEQYF. CDR3 nucleotide sequence: TGTGCCAGCAGCTTAAGCGGGACTAGCGGTTTAGAGCAGTACTTC.

The genes are TRBV2 and TRBJ2-7; 7 positions agree with TRBD1. The CDR3 length is 14 residues. J gave up 7 bases and V 10 bases, and 16 bases lay outside the gene matches. Germline V lookup: CDR1 SNHLY, CDR2 FYNNEI. CDR3 nucleotides: TGTGCCACTACTATGGGGACAGCGCCCGGGGAGCAGTACTTC. Protein sequence: CATTMGTAPGEQYF.